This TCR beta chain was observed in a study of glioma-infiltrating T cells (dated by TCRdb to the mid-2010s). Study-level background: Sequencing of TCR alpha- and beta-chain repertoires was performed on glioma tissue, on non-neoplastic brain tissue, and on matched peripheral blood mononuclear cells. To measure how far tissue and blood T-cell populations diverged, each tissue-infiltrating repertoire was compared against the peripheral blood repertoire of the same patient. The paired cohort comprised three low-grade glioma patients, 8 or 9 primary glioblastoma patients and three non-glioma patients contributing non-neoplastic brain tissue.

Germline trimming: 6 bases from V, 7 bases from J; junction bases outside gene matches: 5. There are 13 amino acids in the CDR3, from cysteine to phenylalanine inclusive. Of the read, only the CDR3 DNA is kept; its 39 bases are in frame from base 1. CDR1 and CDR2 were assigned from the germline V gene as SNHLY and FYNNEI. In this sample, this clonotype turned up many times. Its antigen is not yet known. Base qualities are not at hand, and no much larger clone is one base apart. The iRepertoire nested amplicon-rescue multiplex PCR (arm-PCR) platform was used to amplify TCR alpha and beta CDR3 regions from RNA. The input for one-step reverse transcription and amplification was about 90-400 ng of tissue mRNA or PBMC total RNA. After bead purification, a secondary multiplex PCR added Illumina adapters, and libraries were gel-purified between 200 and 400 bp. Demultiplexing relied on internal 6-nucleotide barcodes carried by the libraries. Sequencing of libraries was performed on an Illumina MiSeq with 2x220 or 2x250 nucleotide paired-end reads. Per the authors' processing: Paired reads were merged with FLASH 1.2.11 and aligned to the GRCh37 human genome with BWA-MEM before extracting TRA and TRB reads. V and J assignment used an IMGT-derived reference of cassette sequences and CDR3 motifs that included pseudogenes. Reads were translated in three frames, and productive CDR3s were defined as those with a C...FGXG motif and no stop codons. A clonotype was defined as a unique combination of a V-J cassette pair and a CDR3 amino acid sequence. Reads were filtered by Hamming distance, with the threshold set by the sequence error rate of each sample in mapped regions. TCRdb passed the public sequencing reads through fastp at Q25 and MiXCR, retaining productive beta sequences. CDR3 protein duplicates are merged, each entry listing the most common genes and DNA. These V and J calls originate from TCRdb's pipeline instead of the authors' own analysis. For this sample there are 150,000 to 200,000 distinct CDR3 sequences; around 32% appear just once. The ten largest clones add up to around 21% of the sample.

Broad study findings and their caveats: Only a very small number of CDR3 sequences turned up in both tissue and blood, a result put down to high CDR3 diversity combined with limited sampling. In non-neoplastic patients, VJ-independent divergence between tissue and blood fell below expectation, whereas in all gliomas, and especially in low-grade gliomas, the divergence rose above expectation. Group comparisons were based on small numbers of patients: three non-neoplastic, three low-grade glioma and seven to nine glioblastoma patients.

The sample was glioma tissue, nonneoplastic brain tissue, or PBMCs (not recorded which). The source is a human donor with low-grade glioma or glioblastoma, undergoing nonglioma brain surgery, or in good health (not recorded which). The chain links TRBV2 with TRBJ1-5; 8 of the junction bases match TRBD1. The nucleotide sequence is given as TGTGCCAGCAGAAGGACAGGGAAACAGCCCCAGCATTTT. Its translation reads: CASRRTGKQPQHF.